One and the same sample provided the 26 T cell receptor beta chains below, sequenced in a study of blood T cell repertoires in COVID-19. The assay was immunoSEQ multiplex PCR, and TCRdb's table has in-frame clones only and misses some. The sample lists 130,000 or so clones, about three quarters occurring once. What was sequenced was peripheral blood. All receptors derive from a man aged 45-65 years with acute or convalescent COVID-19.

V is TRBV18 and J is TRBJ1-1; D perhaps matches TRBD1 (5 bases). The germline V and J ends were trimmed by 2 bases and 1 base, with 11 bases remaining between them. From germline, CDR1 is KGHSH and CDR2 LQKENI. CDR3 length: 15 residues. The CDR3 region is CASSPVAGRNTEAFF. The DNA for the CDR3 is TGTGCCAGCTCACCAGTCGCAGGGCGGAACACTGAAGCTTTCTTT. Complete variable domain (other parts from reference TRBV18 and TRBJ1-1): NAGVMQNPRHLVRRRGQEARLRCSPMKGHSHVYWYRQLPEEGLKFMVYLQKENIIDESGMPKERFSAEFPKEGPSILRIQQVVRGDSAAYFCASSPVAGRNTEAFFGQGTRLTVV.

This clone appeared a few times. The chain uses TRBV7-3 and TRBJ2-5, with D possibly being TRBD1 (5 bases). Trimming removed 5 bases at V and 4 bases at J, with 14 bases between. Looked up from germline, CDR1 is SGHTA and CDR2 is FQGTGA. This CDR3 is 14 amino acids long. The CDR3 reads CASSPQGKPETQYF. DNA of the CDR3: TGTGCCAGCAGCCCGCAGGGCAAGCCAGAGACCCAGTACTTC.

The CDR3 sequence is CASLRTRDSNTGELFF. The CDR3 DNA sequence: TGTGCCAGCTTACGTACTAGGGACTCGAACACCGGGGAGCTGTTTTTT. The chain carries TRBV18 and TRBJ2-2, with a possible D match to TRBD2 (6 bases). V lost 7 bases and J lost 0, with 15 bases in between. This CDR3 is 16 amino acids long. Germline V lookup: CDR1 KGHSH, CDR2 LQKENI.

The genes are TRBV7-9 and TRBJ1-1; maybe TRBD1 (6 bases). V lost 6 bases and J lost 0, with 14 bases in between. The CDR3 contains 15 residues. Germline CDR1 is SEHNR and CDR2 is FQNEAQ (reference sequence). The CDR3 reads CASRPRQDMNTEAFF. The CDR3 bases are TGTGCCAGCAGACCACGACAGGACATGAACACTGAAGCTTTCTTT.

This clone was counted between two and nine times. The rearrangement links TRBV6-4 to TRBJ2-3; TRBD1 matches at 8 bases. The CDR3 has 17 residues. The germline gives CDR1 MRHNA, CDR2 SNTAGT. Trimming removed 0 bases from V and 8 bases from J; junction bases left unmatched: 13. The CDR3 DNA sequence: TGTGCCAGCAGTGACTCGAGCATACAGGGGGAGAGGGGTACGCAGTATTTT. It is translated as CASSDSSIQGERGTQYF.

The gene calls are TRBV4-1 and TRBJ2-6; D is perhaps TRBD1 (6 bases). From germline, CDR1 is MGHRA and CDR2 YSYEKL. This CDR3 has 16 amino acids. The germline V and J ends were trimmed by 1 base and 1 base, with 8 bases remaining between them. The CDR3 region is CASSQATGSGANVLTF. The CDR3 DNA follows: TGCGCCAGCAGCCAAGCCACAGGGTCTGGGGCCAACGTCCTGACTTTC.

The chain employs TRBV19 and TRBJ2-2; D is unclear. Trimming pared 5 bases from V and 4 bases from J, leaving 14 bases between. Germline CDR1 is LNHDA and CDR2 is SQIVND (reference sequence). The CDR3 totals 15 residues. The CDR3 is CASSGAVLSTGELFF. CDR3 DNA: TGTGCCAGTAGTGGAGCAGTACTGTCCACCGGGGAGCTGTTTTTT.

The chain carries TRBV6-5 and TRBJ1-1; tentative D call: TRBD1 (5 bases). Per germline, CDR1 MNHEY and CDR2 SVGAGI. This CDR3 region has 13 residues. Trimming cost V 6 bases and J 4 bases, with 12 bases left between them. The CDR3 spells CASSRDLVTEAFF. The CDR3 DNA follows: TGTGCCAGCAGCAGGGATTTGGTCACTGAAGCTTTCTTT.

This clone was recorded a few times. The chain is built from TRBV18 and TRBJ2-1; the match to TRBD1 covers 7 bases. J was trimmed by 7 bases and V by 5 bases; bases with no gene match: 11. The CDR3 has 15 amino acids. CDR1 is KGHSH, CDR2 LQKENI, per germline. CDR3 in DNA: TGTGCCAGCTCATCGGAGACAGGGTTTTTGAATGAGCAGTTCTTC. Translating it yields CASSSETGFLNEQFF.

This CDR3 reads CAWSAGMVPGTF. The CDR3 nucleotides read TGTGCCTGGAGTGCGGGTATGGTCCCTGGCACCTTC. This sequence joins TRBV30 and TRBJ1-2; D gene ambiguous. From germline, CDR1 is GTSNPN and CDR2 SVGIG (reference sequence). Between the trimmed V and J ends, which lost 1 base and 13 bases, there was a span of 16 bases. CDR3 size: 12 residues.

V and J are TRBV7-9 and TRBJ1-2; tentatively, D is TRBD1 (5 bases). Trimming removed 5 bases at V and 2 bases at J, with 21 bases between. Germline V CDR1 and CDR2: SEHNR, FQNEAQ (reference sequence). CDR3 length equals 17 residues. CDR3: CASSPVGGGVANYGYTF. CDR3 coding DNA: TGTGCCAGCAGCCCAGTCGGTGGAGGGGTAGCCAACTATGGCTACACCTTC.

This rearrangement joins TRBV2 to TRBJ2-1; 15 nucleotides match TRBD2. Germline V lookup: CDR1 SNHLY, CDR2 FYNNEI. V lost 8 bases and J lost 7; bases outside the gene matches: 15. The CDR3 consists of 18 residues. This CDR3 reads CASWGRTSGGASGNEQFF. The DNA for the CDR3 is TGTGCCAGCTGGGGTCGGACTAGCGGGGGGGCGAGCGGTAATGAGCAGTTCTTC.

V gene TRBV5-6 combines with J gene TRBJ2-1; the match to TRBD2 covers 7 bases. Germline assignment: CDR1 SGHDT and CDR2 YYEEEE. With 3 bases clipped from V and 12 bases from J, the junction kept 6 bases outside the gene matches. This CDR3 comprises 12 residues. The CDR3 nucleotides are TGTGCCAGCAGCTGGACGGGGGGTTGGCAGTTCTTC. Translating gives CASSWTGGWQFF.

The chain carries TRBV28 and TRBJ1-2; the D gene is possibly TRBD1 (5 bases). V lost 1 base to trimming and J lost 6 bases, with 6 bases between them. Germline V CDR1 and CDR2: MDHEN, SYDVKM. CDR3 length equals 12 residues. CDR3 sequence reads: CASSLSRDGYTF. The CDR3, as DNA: TGTGCCAGCAGTTTATCCAGGGATGGCTACACCTTC.

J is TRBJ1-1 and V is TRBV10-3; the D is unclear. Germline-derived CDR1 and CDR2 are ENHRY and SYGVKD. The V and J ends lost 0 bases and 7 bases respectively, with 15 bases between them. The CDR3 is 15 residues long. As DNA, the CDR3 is TGTGCCATCAGTGAGTCGATTATGTCGCGAGGTGAAGCTTTCTTT. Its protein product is CAISESIMSRGEAFF.

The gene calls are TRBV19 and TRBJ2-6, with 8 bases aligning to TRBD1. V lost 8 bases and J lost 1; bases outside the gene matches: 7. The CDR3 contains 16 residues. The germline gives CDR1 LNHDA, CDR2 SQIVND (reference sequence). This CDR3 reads CASGRQGLSGANVLTF. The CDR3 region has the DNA TGTGCCAGTGGCAGACAGGGGCTTTCTGGGGCCAACGTCCTGACTTTC.

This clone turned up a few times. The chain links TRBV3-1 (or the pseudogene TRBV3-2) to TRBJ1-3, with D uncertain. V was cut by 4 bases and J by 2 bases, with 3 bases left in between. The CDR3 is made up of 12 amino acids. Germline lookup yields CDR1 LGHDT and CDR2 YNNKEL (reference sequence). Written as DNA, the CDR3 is TGTGCCAGCAGCCCCGCTGGAAACACCATATATTTT. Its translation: CASSPAGNTIYF.

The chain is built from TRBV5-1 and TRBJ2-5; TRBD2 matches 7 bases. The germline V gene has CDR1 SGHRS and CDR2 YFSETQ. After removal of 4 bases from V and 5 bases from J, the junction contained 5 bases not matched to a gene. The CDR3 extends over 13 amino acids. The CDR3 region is CASSPTSFETQYF. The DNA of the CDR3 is TGCGCCAGCAGCCCGACTAGCTTTGAGACCCAGTACTTC.

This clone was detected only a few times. The CDR3 reads CASSWGGVSSYNEQFF. The CDR3 bases are TGCGCCAGCAGCTGGGGAGGAGTTAGCTCCTACAATGAGCAGTTCTTC. The chain combines TRBV5-1 with TRBJ2-1; perhaps TRBD2 as D (6 bases). CDR1 is SGHRS, CDR2 YFSETQ, per germline. The length of the CDR3 is 16 residues. Trimming stripped 3 bases from V and 0 bases from J, with 13 bases between.

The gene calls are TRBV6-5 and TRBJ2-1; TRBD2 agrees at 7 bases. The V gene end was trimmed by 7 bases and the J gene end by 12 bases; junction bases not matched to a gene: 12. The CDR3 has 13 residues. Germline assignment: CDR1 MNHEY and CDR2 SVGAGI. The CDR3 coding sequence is TGTGCCAGCATATCGGGGACTATTAATTGGCAGTTCTTC. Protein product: CASISGTINWQFF.

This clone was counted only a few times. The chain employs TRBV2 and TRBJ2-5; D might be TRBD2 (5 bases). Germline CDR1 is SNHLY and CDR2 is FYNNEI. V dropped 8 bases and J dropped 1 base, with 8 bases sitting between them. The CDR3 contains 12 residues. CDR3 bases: TGTGCCAGCGCCCGGGGCCAAGAGACCCAGTACTTC. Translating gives CASARGQETQYF.

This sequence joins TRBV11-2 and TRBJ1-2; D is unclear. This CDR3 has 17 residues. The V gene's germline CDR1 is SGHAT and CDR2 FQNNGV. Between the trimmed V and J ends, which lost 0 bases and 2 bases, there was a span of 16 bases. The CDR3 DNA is TGTGCCAGCAGCTTAGATTTGTGGGCGACGGCGAACTATGGCTACACCTTC. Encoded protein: CASSLDLWATANYGYTF.

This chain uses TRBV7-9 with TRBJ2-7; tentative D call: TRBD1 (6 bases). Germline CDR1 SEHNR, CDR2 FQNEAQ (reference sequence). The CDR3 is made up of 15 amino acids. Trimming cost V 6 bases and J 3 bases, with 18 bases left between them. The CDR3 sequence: CASSFYTGTSYEQYF. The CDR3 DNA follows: TGTGCCAGCAGTTTTTACACCGGGACAAGCTACGAGCAGTACTTC.

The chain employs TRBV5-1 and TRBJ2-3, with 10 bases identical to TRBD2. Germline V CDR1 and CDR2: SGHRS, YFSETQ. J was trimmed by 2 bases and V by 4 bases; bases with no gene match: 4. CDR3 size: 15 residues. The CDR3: CASSELAGPTDTQYF. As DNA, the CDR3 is TGCGCCAGCAGCGAACTAGCGGGGCCCACAGATACGCAGTATTTT.

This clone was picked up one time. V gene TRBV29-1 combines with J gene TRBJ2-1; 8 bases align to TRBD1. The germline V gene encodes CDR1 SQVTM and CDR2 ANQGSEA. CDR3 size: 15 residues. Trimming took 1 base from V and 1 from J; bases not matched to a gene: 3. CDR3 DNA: TGCAGCGTTGAAGGGACAGGGAGTTCCTACAATGAGCAGTTCTTC. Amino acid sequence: CSVEGTGSSYNEQFF.

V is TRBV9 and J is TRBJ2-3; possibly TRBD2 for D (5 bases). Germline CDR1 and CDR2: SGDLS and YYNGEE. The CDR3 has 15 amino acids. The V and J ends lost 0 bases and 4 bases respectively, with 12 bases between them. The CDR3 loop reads CASSVDGDRPDTQYF. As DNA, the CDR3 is TGTGCCAGCAGCGTAGACGGGGATCGGCCAGATACGCAGTATTTT.